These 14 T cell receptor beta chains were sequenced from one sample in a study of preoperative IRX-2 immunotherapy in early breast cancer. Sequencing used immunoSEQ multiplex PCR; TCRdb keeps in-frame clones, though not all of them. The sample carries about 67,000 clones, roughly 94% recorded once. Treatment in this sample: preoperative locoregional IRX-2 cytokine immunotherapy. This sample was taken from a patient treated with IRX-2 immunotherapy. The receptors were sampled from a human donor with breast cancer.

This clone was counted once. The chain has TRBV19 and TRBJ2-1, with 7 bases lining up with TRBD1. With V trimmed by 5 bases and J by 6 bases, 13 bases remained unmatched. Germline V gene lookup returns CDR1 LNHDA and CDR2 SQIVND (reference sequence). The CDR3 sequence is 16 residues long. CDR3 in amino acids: CASSYRGLEKGNEQFF. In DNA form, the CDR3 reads TGTGCCAGTAGTTATAGGGGGCTCGAGAAGGGCAATGAGCAGTTCTTC.

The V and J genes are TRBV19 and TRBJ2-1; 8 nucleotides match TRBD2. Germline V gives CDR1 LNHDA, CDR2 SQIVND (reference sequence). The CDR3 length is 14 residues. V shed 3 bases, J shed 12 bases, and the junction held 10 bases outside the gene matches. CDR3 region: CASSMNRGGSLQFF. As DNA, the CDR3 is TGTGCCAGTAGTATGAATCGGGGGGGGTCGTTGCAGTTCTTC.

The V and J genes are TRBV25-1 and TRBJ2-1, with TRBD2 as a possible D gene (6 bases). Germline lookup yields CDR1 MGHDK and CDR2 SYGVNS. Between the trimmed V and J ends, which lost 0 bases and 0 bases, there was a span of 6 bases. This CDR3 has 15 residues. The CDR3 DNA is TGTGCCAGCAGTGAATATAGCGGCTCCTACAATGAGCAGTTCTTC. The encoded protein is CASSEYSGSYNEQFF.

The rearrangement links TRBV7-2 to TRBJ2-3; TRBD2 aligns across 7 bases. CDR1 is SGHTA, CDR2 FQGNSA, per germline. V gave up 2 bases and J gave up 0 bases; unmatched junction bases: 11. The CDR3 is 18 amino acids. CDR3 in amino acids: CASSLWGERGSSTDTQYF. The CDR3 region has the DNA TGTGCCAGCAGCTTATGGGGAGAGCGGGGTTCTAGCACAGATACGCAGTATTTT.

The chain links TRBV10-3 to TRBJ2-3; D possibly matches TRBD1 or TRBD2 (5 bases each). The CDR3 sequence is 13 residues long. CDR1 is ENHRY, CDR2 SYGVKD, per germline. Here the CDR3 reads CGGSRSVGDTQYF. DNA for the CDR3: TGTGGGGGGTCGAGAAGTGTGGGAGATACGCAGTATTTT.

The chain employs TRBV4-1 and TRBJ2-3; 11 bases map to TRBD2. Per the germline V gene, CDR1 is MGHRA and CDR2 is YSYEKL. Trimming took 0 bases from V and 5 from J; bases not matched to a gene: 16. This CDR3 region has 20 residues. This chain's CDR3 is CASSQEVSSGRVEVGDTQYF. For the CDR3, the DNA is TGCGCCAGCAGCCAAGAGGTAAGTAGCGGGAGGGTAGAAGTCGGAGATACGCAGTATTTT.

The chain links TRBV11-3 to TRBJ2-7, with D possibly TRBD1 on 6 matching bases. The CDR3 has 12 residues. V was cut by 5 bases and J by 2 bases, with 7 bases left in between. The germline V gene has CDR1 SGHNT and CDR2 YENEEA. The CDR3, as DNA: TGTGCCAGCAGCACAGGGACCTACGAGCAGTACTTC. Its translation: CASSTGTYEQYF. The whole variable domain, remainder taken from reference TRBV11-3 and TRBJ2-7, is EAGVVQSPRYKIIEKKQPVAFWCNPISGHNTLYWYLQNLGQGPELLIRYENEEAVDDSQLPKDRFSAERLKGVDSTLKIQPAELGDSAVYLCASSTGTYEQYFGPGTRLTVT.

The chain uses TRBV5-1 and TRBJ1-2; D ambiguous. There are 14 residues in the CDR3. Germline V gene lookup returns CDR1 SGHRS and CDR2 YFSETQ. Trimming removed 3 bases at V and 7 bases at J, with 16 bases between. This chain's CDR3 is CASSSIYRQGGYTF. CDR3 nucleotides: TGCGCCAGCAGCTCGATTTACCGACAAGGTGGCTACACCTTC.

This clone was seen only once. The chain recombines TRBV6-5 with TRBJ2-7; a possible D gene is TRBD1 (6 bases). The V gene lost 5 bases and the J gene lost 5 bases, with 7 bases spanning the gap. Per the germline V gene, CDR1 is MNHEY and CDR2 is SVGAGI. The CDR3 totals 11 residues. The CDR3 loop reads CASSNRDEQYF. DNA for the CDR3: TGTGCCAGCAGTAACAGGGACGAGCAGTACTTC.

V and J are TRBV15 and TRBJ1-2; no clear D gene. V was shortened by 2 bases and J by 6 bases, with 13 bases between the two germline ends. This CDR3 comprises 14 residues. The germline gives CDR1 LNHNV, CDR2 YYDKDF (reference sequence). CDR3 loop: CATSRSANANGYTF. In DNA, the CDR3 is TGTGCCACCAGCAGATCGGCAAACGCTAATGGCTACACCTTC.

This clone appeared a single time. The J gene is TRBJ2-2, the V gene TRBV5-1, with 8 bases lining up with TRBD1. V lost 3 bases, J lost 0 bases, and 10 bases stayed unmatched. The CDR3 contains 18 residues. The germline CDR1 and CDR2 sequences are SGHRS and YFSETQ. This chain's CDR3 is CASSYPGQGAANTGELFF. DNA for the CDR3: TGCGCCAGCAGCTATCCCGGGCAGGGGGCTGCGAACACCGGGGAGCTGTTTTTT.

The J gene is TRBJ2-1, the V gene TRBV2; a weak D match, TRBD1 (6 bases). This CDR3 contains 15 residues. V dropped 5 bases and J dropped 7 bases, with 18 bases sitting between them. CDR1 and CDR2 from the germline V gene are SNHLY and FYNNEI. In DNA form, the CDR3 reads TGTGCCAGCAGTCCTCAGGGGCATAAGAGGAATGAGCAGTTCTTC. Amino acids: CASSPQGHKRNEQFF.

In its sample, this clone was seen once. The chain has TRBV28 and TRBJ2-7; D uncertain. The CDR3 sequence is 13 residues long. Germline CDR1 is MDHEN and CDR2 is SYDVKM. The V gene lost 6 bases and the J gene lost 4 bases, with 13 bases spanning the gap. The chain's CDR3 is CASRAIVFYEQYF. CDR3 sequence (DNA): TGTGCCAGCAGGGCCATAGTTTTTTACGAGCAGTACTTC.

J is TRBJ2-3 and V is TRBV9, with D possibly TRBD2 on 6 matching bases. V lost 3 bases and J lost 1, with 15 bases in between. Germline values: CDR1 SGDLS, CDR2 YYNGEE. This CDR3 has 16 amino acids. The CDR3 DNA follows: TGTGCCAGCAGCGCTTTAGCGGAGGCTGGCACAGATACGCAGTATTTT. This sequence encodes CASSALAEAGTDTQYF.